These 27 T cell receptor beta chains came from one sample sequenced in a study of low-dose radiotherapy and immunotherapy resistance in tumors. Alpha- and beta-chain coverage of first-strand cDNA came from TRAV- and TRBV-specific primers. Amplification of TCRs used a constant-region primer and V-primer adapter for approximately 19 PCR cycles. Via MiXCR, TCRdb re-called the reads, giving one row per CDR3 protein. The sample contains around 80,000 distinct CDR3 sequences, 18% of which appear only once. The time point here: before trial treatment. The sequenced sample was PBMCs, obtained before treatment. These receptors were collected from a male donor with prostate cancer.

Concerning this clonotype: This likely reflects a read error, since a far larger clone is one base away. The CDR3 loop is CASSQVSGPPTYEQFF. Here the CDR3 DNA reads TGTGCCAGCAGCCAAGTCTCCGGCCCGCCAACCTACGAGCAGTTCTTC. The chain combines TRBV14 with TRBJ2-1; D gene unclear. V was shortened by 1 base and J by 10 bases, with 20 bases between the two germline ends. Germline assignment: CDR1 SGHDN and CDR2 FVKESK. The CDR3 is made up of 16 amino acids. Filled out from reference TRBV14 and TRBJ2-1, the complete variable domain reads EAGVTQFPSHSVIEKGQTVTLRCDPISGHDNLYWYRRVMGKEIKFLLHFVKESKQDESGMPNNRFLAERTGGTYSTLKVQPAELEDSGVYFCASSQVSGPPTYEQFFGPGTRLTVL.

This clonotype was recorded many times. The chain has TRBV5-4 and TRBJ2-7; 12 bases align to TRBD2. The germline V gene encodes CDR1 SGHNT and CDR2 YYREEE (reference sequence). The V gene end was trimmed by 0 bases and the J gene end by 6 bases; junction bases not matched to a gene: 4. CDR3 size: 15 residues. This CDR3 reads CASSLASGLAGEQYF. The CDR3 nucleotides are TGTGCCAGCAGCTTGGCTTCGGGACTAGCGGGCGAGCAGTACTTC. The variable domain in full, with the rest retrieved from reference TRBV5-4 and TRBJ2-7, is ETGVTQSPTHLIKTRGQQVTLRCSSQSGHNTVSWYQQALGQGPQFIFQYYREEENGRGNFPPRFSGLQFPNYSSELNVNALELDDSALYLCASSLASGLAGEQYFGPGTRLTVT.

Details on this clonotype: This likely reflects a read error, since a far larger clone is one base away. V usage is TRBV6-6 and J usage is TRBJ2-3; D not resolved. Between the trimmed V and J ends, which lost 5 bases and 4 bases, there was a span of 10 bases. From germline, CDR1 is MNHNY and CDR2 SVGAGI (reference sequence). The CDR3 loop spans 13 amino acids. The CDR3 spells CASSHEDADTQYF. In nucleotides, the CDR3 is TGTGCCAGCAGTCACGAGGATGCAGATACGCAGTATTTT.

This clonotype was observed at least ten times. The genes are TRBV25-1 and TRBJ1-1, with TRBD1 matching over 7 bases. CDR1 and CDR2 from the germline V gene are MGHDK and SYGVNS. CDR3 size: 14 residues. Trimming at V came to 5 bases and at J to 1 base, leaving 4 bases not matched to a gene. CDR3 sequence reads: CASSKGQANTEAFF. CDR3 nucleotides: TGTGCCAGCAGTAAAGGACAGGCGAACACTGAAGCTTTCTTT.

By frequency in the sample, this clonotype is medium-sized. The chain uses TRBV29-1 and TRBJ2-7, with 8 bases aligning to TRBD1. The CDR3 sequence is 13 residues long. J lost 3 bases, V lost 7 bases, and 8 bases had no gene match. The germline V gene encodes CDR1 SQVTM and CDR2 ANQGSEA. The CDR3 loop is CSASGTGRYEQYF. In nucleotides, the CDR3 is TGCAGCGCCTCCGGGACAGGACGCTACGAGCAGTACTTC.

This clonotype was detected ten times or more. The chain uses TRBV6-2 or TRBV6-3 and TRBJ2-3; a weak D match, TRBD2 (6 bases). The V end was cut by 10 bases, the J end by 2 bases, with 19 bases between. Germline V gene sequence: CDR1 MNHEY, CDR2 SVGEGT. The CDR3 is 15 amino acids. CDR3 sequence (DNA): TGTGCCACCGGAAAAGTAGCGGATTACACAGATACGCAGTATTTT. Its translation is CATGKVADYTDTQYF.

Of note for this clonotype: This likely stems from a read error, as it lies one base from a far larger clone. The gene calls are TRBV6-2 or TRBV6-3 and TRBJ2-5; TRBD2 matches at 10 bases. From germline, CDR1 is MNHEY and CDR2 SVGEGT. V lost 0 bases and J lost 11; bases outside the gene matches: 15. The CDR3 loop spans 17 amino acids. CDR3 in amino acids: CASSYSTSGNTYNEQYF. The CDR3 DNA sequence: TGTGCCAGCAGTTACTCCACTAGCGGGAATACCTACAATGAGCAGTACTTC.

This clonotype was counted many times. This chain uses TRBV28 with TRBJ2-5; 10 nucleotides agree with TRBD1. Germline loops: CDR1 MDHEN, CDR2 SYDVKM. Trimming cost V 5 bases and J 6 bases; bases outside gene matches: 6. The CDR3 totals 14 residues. In DNA, the CDR3 is TGTGCCAGCAGTCGTCCGGGACAGGGGAAGACCCAGTACTTC. Amino acid sequence: CASSRPGQGKTQYF.

The table lists this clonotype with many counts. The chain recombines TRBV20-1 with TRBJ1-5; D uncertain. The germline gives CDR1 DFQATT, CDR2 SNEGSKA (reference sequence). This CDR3 is built from 13 residues. Trimming removed 6 bases from V and 4 bases from J, with 13 bases in between. CDR3 bases: TGCAGTGCCTGGACGGTTGCAAATCAGCCCCAGCATTTT. Translated: CSAWTVANQPQHF.

The sample holds many counts of this clonotype. In nucleotides, the CDR3 is TGCGCCAGCAGTGGGGGAACTACAGTGTCCAATGAGCAGTTCTTC. Translation gives CASSGGTTVSNEQFF. This chain links TRBV5-1 with TRBJ2-1; D tentatively reads TRBD1 or TRBD2 (5 bases each). Germline CDR1 SGHRS, CDR2 YFSETQ. V gave up 5 bases and J gave up 6 bases, with 18 bases separating them. This CDR3 is built from 15 residues.

This clonotype was found many times. The chain recombines TRBV19 with TRBJ2-2, with 8 bases fitting TRBD1. J gave up 3 bases and V 7 bases, and 7 bases lay outside the gene matches. The CDR3 is 15 residues long. Germline lookup yields CDR1 LNHDA and CDR2 SQIVND (reference sequence). The CDR3 nucleotides read TGTGCCAGTATCCAGGGGGCCCCCCACACCGGGGAGCTGTTTTTT. Its translation is CASIQGAPHTGELFF.

The chain uses TRBV20-1 and TRBJ2-7, with 8 bases identical to TRBD2. Germline assignment: CDR1 DFQATT and CDR2 SNEGSKA (reference sequence). After removal of 3 bases from V and 5 bases from J, the junction contained 3 bases not matched to a gene. This CDR3 spans 12 amino acids. The CDR3 is CSASRGGNEQYF. CDR3 coding DNA: TGCAGTGCTAGTCGGGGGGGGAACGAGCAGTACTTC.

The rearrangement links TRBV30 to TRBJ2-5, with D possibly being TRBD1 (5 bases). Germline CDR1 and CDR2: GTSNPN and SVGIG (reference sequence). V was cut by 4 bases and J by 7 bases, with 19 bases left in between. This CDR3 has 14 amino acids. The DNA for the CDR3 is TGTGCCTGGAAAAGGGGTGGACGGGCCGGGACCCAGTACTTC. Amino acid sequence: CAWKRGGRAGTQYF.

Of note for this clonotype: This may be a read error: a much more frequent sequence differs by one nucleotide. This chain links TRBV3-1 with TRBJ2-1; D might be TRBD1 (5 bases). The CDR3 loop spans 14 amino acids. Germline-derived CDR1 and CDR2 are LGHDT and YNNKEL (reference sequence). V lost 5 bases, J lost 10 bases, and 18 bases lay in between. The CDR3 sequence is CASSYGPGKYEQFF. The CDR3 DNA reads TGTGCCAGCAGCTATGGACCAGGGAAGTACGAGCAGTTCTTC.

This clonotype showed up many times. This chain connects TRBV7-2 to TRBJ2-7; D remains unclear. Trimming pared 2 bases from V and 5 bases from J, leaving 4 bases between. The CDR3 has 11 amino acids. Germline V gene data show CDR1 as SGHTA and CDR2 as FQGNSA. This CDR3 reads CASSLSHEQYF. The DNA for the CDR3 is TGTGCCAGCAGCTTATCCCACGAGCAGTACTTC.

In its sample, this clonotype was seen a few times. The rearrangement uses TRBV7-6 and TRBJ2-5, with 14 bases lining up with TRBD2. The V and J ends lost 4 bases and 5 bases, in that order; junction bases with no gene match: 9. Germline CDR1 is SGHVS and CDR2 is FNYEAQ. The CDR3 runs to 17 residues. CDR3 nucleotide sequence: TGTGCCAGCAGCTCCAGACTAGCGGGAGGGGGTTGGGAGACCCAGTACTTC. Residues: CASSSRLAGGGWETQYF.

This clonotype has a single count. One base separates it from a far larger clone, so it is likely a read error. The chain has TRBV5-5 and TRBJ2-5; D may correspond to TRBD1 or TRBD2 (5 bases each). This CDR3 has 14 residues. Trimming pared 2 bases from V and 4 bases from J, leaving 12 bases between. The germline gives CDR1 SGHKS, CDR2 YYEKEE (reference sequence). In nucleotides, the CDR3 is TGTGCCAGCAGCTTACGATGGGGGACAGAGACCCAGTACTTC. Residues: CASSLRWGTETQYF.

This clonotype was picked up many times. The CDR3 coding sequence is TGTGCCAGCAGTGAGTGGTTAGCGGAAGGCACAGATACGCAGTATTTT. This codes for CASSEWLAEGTDTQYF. The J gene is TRBJ2-3, the V gene TRBV2; D possibly corresponds to TRBD2 (6 bases). V was shortened by 3 bases and J by 1 base, with 14 bases between the two germline ends. From germline, CDR1 is SNHLY and CDR2 FYNNEI. The CDR3 length is 16 residues.

This clonotype was recorded many times. V is TRBV9 and J is TRBJ2-4; perhaps TRBD2 as D (5 bases). CDR3 length equals 17 residues. Germline V gene sequence: CDR1 SGDLS, CDR2 YYNGEE. V was clipped by 3 bases and J by 1 base, with 17 bases between them. The CDR3 reads CASSAPVASTAKNIQYF. The CDR3 DNA follows: TGTGCCAGCAGCGCCCCGGTGGCTAGCACCGCCAAAAACATTCAGTACTTC.

Note on this clonotype: Since a far larger clone is one base different, this is likely a read error. The rearrangement links TRBV6-1 to TRBJ2-7, with D tentatively TRBD1 or TRBD2 (5 bases each). CDR3 length equals 13 residues. Germline lookup yields CDR1 MNHNS and CDR2 SASEGT. In DNA form, the CDR3 reads TGTGTCCCCACAGGACTGTACTCCTACGAGCAGTACTTC. It is translated as CVPTGLYSYEQYF.

There are many counts of this clonotype. The V and J genes are TRBV20-1 and TRBJ2-5; TRBD2 matches 12 bases. V shed 1 base and J 5 bases; nucleotides not matched to a gene: 5. The CDR3 totals 15 residues. Looked up from germline, CDR1 is DFQATT and CDR2 is SNEGSKA (reference sequence). The CDR3, as DNA: TGCAGTGCTAGAGCCCTGACTAGCGGGAGTGAGACCCAGTACTTC. Its protein is CSARALTSGSETQYF.

There are many counts of this clonotype. The rearrangement joins TRBV20-1 to TRBJ2-3; the match to TRBD1 covers 7 bases. CDR1 is DFQATT and CDR2 is SNEGSKA in the germline V gene (reference sequence). The CDR3 length is 14 residues. V lost 4 bases to trimming and J lost 1 base; unmatched junction nucleotides: 5. The CDR3 DNA sequence: TGCAGTGCTATCAGTGACAGGGGCACAGATACGCAGTATTTT. It codes for CSAISDRGTDTQYF.

In its sample, this clonotype was seen many times. This chain connects TRBV11-2 to TRBJ2-4; D possibly corresponds to TRBD1 (6 bases). Trimming stripped 0 bases from V and 0 bases from J, with 12 bases between. The CDR3 runs 17 residues. Germline V gene lookup returns CDR1 SGHAT and CDR2 FQNNGV. The CDR3 here is CASSLEEGGIAKNIQYF. CDR3 DNA: TGTGCCAGCAGCTTAGAGGAAGGGGGTATAGCCAAAAACATTCAGTACTTC.

Many counts were recorded for this clonotype. The rearrangement links TRBV5-1 to TRBJ2-3; no definite D call. Germline V gene data show CDR1 as SGHRS and CDR2 as YFSETQ. The CDR3 spans 15 residues. Trimming cost V 2 bases and J 1 base, with 11 bases left between them. CDR3 protein: CASSFNQLGTDTQYF. Written as DNA, the CDR3 is TGCGCCAGCAGCTTTAACCAGTTGGGCACAGATACGCAGTATTTT.

At least ten counts were recorded for this clonotype. The chain couples TRBV7-3 to TRBJ2-3; TRBD2 matches at 7 bases. The V and J ends lost 0 bases and 4 bases, in that order; junction bases with no gene match: 7. The CDR3 extends over 16 amino acids. Looked up from germline, CDR1 is SGHTA and CDR2 is FQGTGA. The CDR3 sequence is CASSLTAAGDADTQYF. As DNA, the CDR3 is TGTGCCAGCAGCTTAACAGCTGCGGGAGATGCAGATACGCAGTATTTT. The variable domain in full, completed from reference TRBV7-3 and TRBJ2-3, reads GAGVSQTPSNKVTEKGKYVELRCDPISGHTALYWYRQSLGQGPEFLIYFQGTGAADDSGLPNDRFFAVRPEGSVSTLKIQRTERGDSAVYLCASSLTAAGDADTQYFGPGTRLTVL.

The sample holds many counts of this clonotype. The rearrangement uses TRBV14 and TRBJ1-1, with D unresolved. The CDR3 covers 13 residues. Trimming shortened V by 0 bases and J by 0 bases, and 2 bases separated the two germline ends. Germline-derived CDR1 and CDR2 are SGHDN and FVKESK. Here the CDR3 DNA reads TGTGCCAGCAGCCAAGAACTGAACACTGAAGCTTTCTTT. Translation: CASSQELNTEAFF.

This clonotype was counted many times. Here the CDR3 DNA reads TGTGCCAGCAGCTCGAGCCGGGACAGGGGGCTCAATGAGCAGTTCTTC. Amino acids: CASSSSRDRGLNEQFF. This rearrangement joins TRBV5-4 to TRBJ2-1; TRBD1 matches at 12 bases. The trim removed 3 bases at V and 6 bases at J, leaving 7 bases unmatched. This CDR3 has 16 amino acids. Germline V gives CDR1 SGHNT, CDR2 YYREEE (reference sequence).